This T cell receptor (beta chain) originates from a study of cytomegalovirus exposure and HLA in healthy donors. Study details: Out of around 360 genotyped donors, about 80% belonged to the Caucasian-associated ancestry cluster. Broader study findings: Several V segments, TRBV6-2 and TRBV6-3 among them, could not be told apart and were dropped. A later analysis showed that HLA-associated TCR beta chains had undergone more clonal expansion than equally common others. The study recorded 160 or so TCR beta chains that were cytomegalovirus-associated.

The study ran its PCR with 60 Vbeta and 13 Jbeta primers. Generated by immunoSEQ multiplex PCR, the TCRdb table keeps only in-frame clones and is missing some. This repertoire shows about 130,000 clones, roughly 84% found once; its top ten account for about 1.2%. On this clone itself: The antigen is unknown.

Trimming removed 1 base at V and 0 bases at J, with 10 bases between. CDR3 length: 16 residues. Germline values: CDR1 SGHAT, CDR2 FQNNGV. The sequencing sample was made of PBMCs. This chain connects TRBV11-2 to TRBJ2-1, with a tentative D call TRBD1 (5 bases). The sequence was collected from a girl aged 2-10 years in good health and CMV-seronegative. CDR3 nucleotide sequence: TGTGCCAGCAGCTTAGTCCAGGGCCTCTCCTACAATGAGCAGTTCTTC. Translated: CASSLVQGLSYNEQFF.